Following are 21 T cell receptor beta chains from one sample sequenced in a study of T-cell reconstitution after alpha-beta-depleted transplantation in children. Molecular barcoding with unique molecular identifiers was used for the TCRbeta library. Each CDR3 protein is one row after TCRdb ran MiXCR on the PCR reads. The sample holds a few hundred thousand distinct CDR3 sequences, 25% to 30% seen once. The sequenced sample was PBMCs, obtained before TCRalphabeta/CD19-depleted stem cell transplant. The receptors originated from a boy in the first two years of life with Wiskott-Aldrich syndrome, due to receive a stem cell transplant.

This clonotype was found a few times. V and J are TRBV29-1 and TRBJ2-5; D tentatively fits TRBD1 or TRBD2 (5 bases each). The germline gives CDR1 SQVTM, CDR2 ANQGSEA. The CDR3 loop spans 12 amino acids. Deletions cut 3 bases from V and 2 bases from J, with 7 bases between. The CDR3, as DNA: TGCAGCGTTGATTGGGGGCAAGAGACCCAGTACTTC. It specifies CSVDWGQETQYF.

The CDR3 protein is CASSLGGSVDNEQFF. For the CDR3, the DNA is TGCGCCAGCAGCTTGGGGGGGAGCGTTGACAATGAGCAGTTCTTC. The rearrangement uses TRBV5-1 and TRBJ2-1; possibly TRBD1 or TRBD2 for D (5 bases each). Germline V lookup: CDR1 SGHRS, CDR2 YFSETQ. The ends were cut back, 0 bases at V and 5 bases at J, with 12 bases in the middle. The CDR3 loop spans 15 amino acids. Looking up the rest from reference TRBV5-1 and TRBJ2-1 gives the full variable domain: KAGVTQTPRYLIKTRGQQVTLSCSPISGHRSVSWYQQTPGQGLQFLFEYFSETQRNKGNFPGRFSGRQFSNSRSEMNVSTLELGDSALYLCASSLGGSVDNEQFFGPGTRLTVL.

The chain is built from TRBV7-2 and TRBJ1-3; tentative D call: TRBD1 (5 bases). Germline assignment: CDR1 SGHTA and CDR2 FQGNSA. The CDR3 loop spans 15 amino acids. Deletions cut 5 bases from V and 2 bases from J, with 13 bases between. DNA of the CDR3: TGTGCCAGCAGCCCTAGCGGGGGGGCTGGAAACACCATATATTTT. It codes for CASSPSGGAGNTIYF.

In its sample, this clonotype was seen a few times. The chain is built from TRBV20-1 and TRBJ2-7, with D tentatively TRBD1 (6 bases). The CDR3 covers 13 residues. Trimming shortened V by 2 bases and J by 6 bases, and 14 bases separated the two germline ends. Per germline, CDR1 DFQATT and CDR2 SNEGSKA (reference sequence). CDR3 bases: TGCAGTGCTAGACCCGGGCAGGGGTCCGAGCAGTACTTC. Translating it yields CSARPGQGSEQYF.

The chain combines TRBV24-1 with TRBJ2-1, with 10 bases fitting TRBD2. The length of the CDR3 is 15 residues. The germline CDR1 and CDR2 sequences are KGHDR and SFDVKD. With V trimmed by 6 bases and J by 9 bases, 10 bases remained unmatched. The CDR3 DNA reads TGTGCCACCAGTCCGGGCAGCGGGGGGGTCGGTGAGCAGTTCTTC. This sequence encodes CATSPGSGGVGEQFF.

This clonotype was seen only a few times. The chain combines TRBV5-1 with TRBJ2-7, with D possibly being TRBD2 (5 bases). Trimming removed 0 bases from V and 4 bases from J, with 14 bases in between. CDR1 SGHRS and CDR2 YFSETQ come from the germline V gene. The CDR3 totals 15 residues. CDR3 in DNA: TGCGCCAGCAGCTTGGTCGGAGACCGACTATACGAGCAGTACTTC. Amino acid sequence: CASSLVGDRLYEQYF.

J is TRBJ2-1 and V is TRBV28; 7 positions agree with TRBD1. J lost 10 bases, V lost 6 bases, and 21 bases had no gene match. CDR3 length equals 17 residues. Germline loops: CDR1 MDHEN, CDR2 SYDVKM. The CDR3 DNA is TGTGCCAGCAGAGTACCGAACAGGGGACGTACGGTAGGGGAGCAGTTCTTC. The encoded protein is CASRVPNRGRTVGEQFF.

This chain connects TRBV20-1 to TRBJ2-2; D call uncertain. Trimming removed 3 bases at V and 7 bases at J, with 9 bases between. This CDR3 has 12 residues. The germline gives CDR1 DFQATT, CDR2 SNEGSKA (reference sequence). The DNA of the CDR3 is TGCAGTGCTAGTCTAGAAGTCGGGGAGCTGTTTTTT. Its translation is CSASLEVGELFF.

This clonotype has only a few counts. As DNA, the CDR3 is TGTGCCACCAGTGATTTGGACACCCGTTCCGAGCAGTTCTTC. Amino acids: CATSDLDTRSEQFF. The V gene is TRBV24-1, the J gene TRBJ2-1, with D unresolved. CDR3 length: 14 residues. V was trimmed by 0 bases and J by 10 bases, leaving 12 bases between them. CDR1 KGHDR and CDR2 SFDVKD come from the germline V gene.

This chain connects TRBV20-1 to TRBJ1-2; a possible D gene is TRBD1 (5 bases). This CDR3 contains 13 residues. Germline-derived CDR1 and CDR2 are DFQATT and SNEGSKA (reference sequence). Trimming removed 5 bases at V and 8 bases at J, with 18 bases between. The CDR3 DNA follows: TGCAGTGCTCCACAGGTTCGGGAACTCGGCTACACCTTC. It translates to CSAPQVRELGYTF.

This clonotype has just a few counts. The rearrangement uses TRBV7-9 and TRBJ1-2; TRBD1 matches 7 bases. With 5 bases clipped from V and 6 bases from J, the junction kept 6 bases outside the gene matches. The germline V gene has CDR1 SEHNR and CDR2 FQNEAQ (reference sequence). The CDR3 consists of 13 residues. The CDR3 DNA is TGTGCCAGCAGCGGGACAGTGTACGATGGCTACACCTTC. Residues: CASSGTVYDGYTF.

V is TRBV5-1 and J is TRBJ2-7, with TRBD2 identical over 11 bases. The CDR3 loop spans 16 amino acids. J lost 2 bases, V lost 1 base, and 5 bases had no gene match. Germline-derived CDR1 and CDR2 are SGHRS and YFSETQ. DNA of the CDR3: TGCGCCAGCAGCTTGACGACTAGCGGGACCGCCTACGAGCAGTACTTC. Its protein product is CASSLTTSGTAYEQYF.

There are a few counts of this clonotype. The chain combines TRBV10-3 with TRBJ2-1; 8 bases are a match to TRBD2. The CDR3 length is 16 residues. Trimming at V came to 4 bases and at J to 2 bases, leaving 7 bases not matched to a gene. Germline CDR1 and CDR2: ENHRY and SYGVKD. The CDR3 sequence is CAISVERESPYNEQFF. CDR3 coding DNA: TGTGCCATCAGTGTTGAGCGGGAGTCTCCCTACAATGAGCAGTTCTTC.

The V call is TRBV20-1, the J call TRBJ2-3; 12 positions agree with TRBD2. The CDR3 contains 14 residues. From germline, CDR1 is DFQATT and CDR2 SNEGSKA (reference sequence). The CDR3 is CSPGTSGSTDTQYF. CDR3 bases: TGCAGCCCCGGGACTAGCGGGAGCACAGATACGCAGTATTTT.

This clonotype was counted once. The chain combines TRBV11-2 with TRBJ2-3; D gene unclear. The germline gives CDR1 SGHAT, CDR2 FQNNGV. V was pared by 6 bases and J by 0 bases, with 7 bases between. This CDR3 has 13 amino acids. The CDR3, as DNA: TGTGCCAGCAGATTGACTAGCACAGATACGCAGTATTTT. Its protein is CASRLTSTDTQYF. Together with reference TRBV11-2 and TRBJ2-3, the CDR3 gives the full variable domain: EAGVAQSPRYKIIEKRQSVAFWCNPISGHATLYWYQQILGQGPKLLIQFQNNGVVDDSQLPKDRFSAERLKGVDSTLKIQPAKLEDSAVYLCASRLTSTDTQYFGPGTRLTVL.

The chain uses TRBV11-2 and TRBJ1-6; no reliable D call. In germline, CDR1 is SGHAT, CDR2 FQNNGV. The CDR3 is 17 amino acids. V was pared by 5 bases and J by 0 bases, with 14 bases between. The CDR3 DNA reads TGTGCCAGCAGCACCCGGACGGGAAGCTCCTATAATTCACCCCTCCACTTT. Translated, it gives CASSTRTGSSYNSPLHF.

This clonotype was seen a handful of times. The chain joins TRBV20-1 to TRBJ1-6; D is perhaps TRBD1 (5 bases). V was shortened by 5 bases and J by 9 bases, with 11 bases between the two germline ends. Per the germline V gene, CDR1 is DFQATT and CDR2 is SNEGSKA (reference sequence). The CDR3 contains 12 residues. CDR3 in amino acids: CSAARASSPLHF. CDR3 nucleotide sequence: TGCAGTGCTGCCAGGGCTAGTTCACCCCTCCACTTT.

This rearrangement joins TRBV5-1 to TRBJ2-1; D is possibly TRBD2 (5 bases). CDR1 SGHRS and CDR2 YFSETQ come from the germline V gene. Trimming took off 2 bases at V and 5 bases at J, with 17 bases between the two ends. The CDR3 is made up of 16 amino acids. The CDR3 is CASSFSVRAAHNEQFF. The CDR3 nucleotides read TGCGCCAGCAGCTTTTCTGTGCGAGCGGCTCACAATGAGCAGTTCTTC.

This chain uses TRBV20-1 with TRBJ2-1; 7 nucleotides agree with TRBD2. Losses at the gene ends were 0 bases for V and 2 bases for J; bases not matched to a gene: 4. This CDR3 spans 15 amino acids. Germline V gives CDR1 DFQATT, CDR2 SNEGSKA (reference sequence). CDR3 in amino acids: CSARDGGDPYNEQFF. For the CDR3, the DNA is TGCAGTGCTAGAGATGGGGGGGACCCCTACAATGAGCAGTTCTTC.

This clonotype has more than one count but fewer than ten. V and J are TRBV5-6 and TRBJ2-1; D is undetermined. Per the germline V gene, CDR1 is SGHDT and CDR2 is YYEEEE. V was clipped by 0 bases and J by 0 bases, with 10 bases between them. The CDR3 covers 16 residues. The CDR3 coding sequence is TGTGCCAGCAGCTTGGCGACATTAAGCTCCTACAATGAGCAGTTCTTC. Translation: CASSLATLSSYNEQFF.

This chain joins TRBV4-2 and TRBJ2-7; 9 bases match TRBD2. The V and J ends lost 0 bases and 3 bases, in that order; junction bases with no gene match: 9. This CDR3 comprises 17 residues. Germline V gene data show CDR1 as LGHNA and CDR2 as YNFKEQ. The CDR3 sequence: CASSQELHGTSSYEQYF. Here the CDR3 DNA reads TGTGCCAGCAGCCAAGAGTTACATGGGACTAGCAGCTACGAGCAGTACTTC.